This passage covers 15 T cell receptor beta chains from one sample sequenced in a study of T-cell reconstitution after alpha-beta-depleted transplantation in children. Unique molecular identifiers were incorporated during preparation of the TCRbeta library. TCRdb redid the calling of the PCR reads with MiXCR, one entry per CDR3 protein. The sample yields some 240,000 distinct CDR3 sequences, 12% seen once. The specimen comprised PBMCs from the stem cell graft donor, sampled from the stem cell graft. The receptor source for this set is a human donor who donated a stem cell graft to a child with acute lymphoblastic leukemia.

This clonotype has ten or more counts. The chain carries TRBV5-6 and TRBJ2-3; 11 bases map to TRBD2. V lost 4 bases, J lost 3 bases, and 7 bases stayed unmatched. The germline V gene encodes CDR1 SGHDT and CDR2 YYEEEE. The CDR3 runs 16 residues. CDR3: CASSHRLAGKTDTQYF. DNA for the CDR3: TGTGCCAGCAGCCACCGACTAGCGGGAAAGACAGATACGCAGTATTTT.

In its sample, this clonotype was seen many times. The chain combines TRBV12-3 or TRBV12-4 with TRBJ1-6, with a possible D match to TRBD1 (6 bases). This CDR3 is 16 amino acids long. V lost 5 bases to trimming and J lost 7 bases, with 18 bases between them. The CDR3 DNA is TGTGCCAGCAGTCCCCATGGAGGGGGACCGAATTCACCCCTCCACTTT. Translated: CASSPHGGGPNSPLHF.

At least ten counts were recorded for this clonotype. This sequence joins TRBV7-9 and TRBJ1-2; D possibly corresponds to TRBD1 (5 bases). The CDR3 loop spans 14 amino acids. Germline assignment: CDR1 SEHNR and CDR2 FQNEAQ (reference sequence). V lost 8 bases to trimming and J lost 4 bases, with 17 bases between them. CDR3 sequence: CASGIQWTSYGYTF. CDR3 DNA: TGTGCCAGCGGCATACAGTGGACAAGCTATGGCTACACCTTC.

This clonotype was picked up many times. V usage is TRBV27 and J usage is TRBJ2-5; D may match TRBD1 or TRBD2 (6 bases each). V was shortened by 0 bases and J by 4 bases, with 12 bases between the two germline ends. This CDR3 has 15 residues. Germline V gives CDR1 MNHEY, CDR2 SMNVEV (reference sequence). The CDR3: CASSLSGGLGETQYF. The CDR3 DNA follows: TGTGCCAGCAGTTTATCTGGGGGGCTGGGAGAGACCCAGTACTTC.

The table lists this clonotype with many counts. The V and J genes are TRBV23-1 and TRBJ2-5, with 8 bases fitting TRBD2. TRBV23-1 is filed as an ORF, its function uncertain. Trimming cost V 2 bases and J 5 bases; bases outside gene matches: 16. The CDR3 length is 18 residues. CDR3 nucleotides: TGCGCCAGCAGTCAAAAAACCAGAACGGGGGGGCCCAGGGAGACCCAGTACTTC. This encodes CASSQKTRTGGPRETQYF.

The sample holds many counts of this clonotype. V gene TRBV7-2 combines with J gene TRBJ1-2; D uncertain. Germline CDR1 SGHTA, CDR2 FQGNSA. V was clipped by 1 base and J by 4 bases, with 13 bases between them. The CDR3 consists of 15 residues. The CDR3 DNA sequence: TGTGCCAGCAGCTTAGACACAGCTGTGACCTATGGCTACACCTTC. Its protein is CASSLDTAVTYGYTF.

The sample holds a few counts of this clonotype. This chain connects TRBV12-5 to TRBJ2-3; 9 bases map to TRBD1. V trimming: 5 bases; J trimming: 4 bases; junction bases outside the gene matches: 7. Looked up from germline, CDR1 is LGHNT and CDR2 is FRNRAP. The CDR3 loop spans 15 amino acids. The CDR3 sequence is CASGGDRDGSDTQYF. As DNA, the CDR3 is TGTGCTAGTGGTGGGGACAGGGACGGTTCAGATACGCAGTATTTT. The full variable domain, rest sourced from reference TRBV12-5 and TRBJ2-3, is DARVTQTPRHKVTEMGQEVTMRCQPILGHNTVFWYRQTMMQGLELLAYFRNRAPLDDSGMPKDRFSAEMPDATLATLKIQPSEPRDSAVYFCASGGDRDGSDTQYFGPGTRLTVL.

This clonotype has a count of ten or more. The genes are TRBV9 and TRBJ1-5; D call uncertain. Germline V gene data show CDR1 as SGDLS and CDR2 as YYNGEE. V lost 0 bases and J lost 0, with 7 bases in between. This CDR3 spans 15 amino acids. CDR3 coding DNA: TGTGCCAGCAGCGTAGTGGGTGATAGCAATCAGCCCCAGCATTTT. Translation: CASSVVGDSNQPQHF.

A few counts support this clonotype. The V gene is TRBV20-1, the J gene TRBJ2-3; possibly TRBD1 or TRBD2 for D (5 bases each). The CDR3 extends over 13 amino acids. Germline CDR1 is DFQATT and CDR2 is SNEGSKA (reference sequence). Trimming pared 8 bases from V and 1 base from J, leaving 13 bases between. CDR3 residues: CSPGRPRTDTQYF. CDR3 sequence (DNA): TGCAGTCCGGGACGGCCCCGCACAGATACGCAGTATTTT.

There are many counts of this clonotype. The chain links TRBV19 to TRBJ2-1, with D possibly being TRBD2 (5 bases). Per the germline V gene, CDR1 is LNHDA and CDR2 is SQIVND (reference sequence). This CDR3 has 13 amino acids. Between the trimmed V and J ends, which lost 5 bases and 5 bases, there was a span of 10 bases. The CDR3 region has the DNA TGTGCCAGTAGTCTGTACGGGAACAATGAGCAGTTCTTC. It encodes CASSLYGNNEQFF.

J is TRBJ2-7 and V is TRBV19; 7 positions match TRBD1. The V segment lost 6 bases and the J segment 1 base; nucleotides outside the gene matches: 6. The CDR3 spans 14 residues. Germline assignment: CDR1 LNHDA and CDR2 SQIVND (reference sequence). The CDR3 DNA sequence: TGTGCCAGTAGGTACCGGGACAGTTCCTACGAGCAGTACTTC. Its translation is CASRYRDSSYEQYF.

This clonotype was recorded at least ten times. The chain links TRBV21-1 to TRBJ2-1. TRBV21-1 is termed a pseudogene. CDR3 length equals 15 residues. The CDR3 DNA follows: TGTGCCAGCAGCAAATTGTTATCGGACCCCAATGAGCAGTTCTTC. Its translation is CASSKLLSDPNEQFF.

This clonotype came up many times. V usage is TRBV5-1 and J usage is TRBJ1-6; no clear D. CDR3 length equals 15 residues. Germline V gene lookup returns CDR1 SGHRS and CDR2 YFSETQ. V was cut by 0 bases and J by 6 bases, with 10 bases left in between. CDR3: CASSLEQPLNSPLHF. CDR3 nucleotides: TGCGCCAGCAGCTTGGAACAGCCCCTTAATTCACCCCTCCACTTT. Supplemented by reference TRBV5-1 and TRBJ1-6, the full variable domain reads KAGVTQTPRYLIKTRGQQVTLSCSPISGHRSVSWYQQTPGQGLQFLFEYFSETQRNKGNFPGRFSGRQFSNSRSEMNVSTLELGDSALYLCASSLEQPLNSPLHFGNGTRLTVT.

The V gene is TRBV29-1, the J gene TRBJ2-7; weak D call: TRBD1 (6 bases). The CDR3 is 13 amino acids. Trimming removed 4 bases at V and 2 bases at J, with 12 bases between. The V gene's germline CDR1 is SQVTM and CDR2 ANQGSEA. CDR3 nucleotides: TGCAGCGTTGCTCCCCAGGGGCCCTACGAGCAGTACTTC. Amino acids: CSVAPQGPYEQYF.

This clonotype was seen repeatedly, ten times or more. CDR3 in DNA: TGCAGCGTGAACACAGGGGACTCCTACGAGCAGTACTTC. Translation: CSVNTGDSYEQYF. The chain employs TRBV29-1 and TRBJ2-7; 7 bases match TRBD1. Germline loops: CDR1 SQVTM, CDR2 ANQGSEA. After removal of 6 bases from V and 0 bases from J, the junction contained 5 bases not matched to a gene. The CDR3 loop spans 13 amino acids.